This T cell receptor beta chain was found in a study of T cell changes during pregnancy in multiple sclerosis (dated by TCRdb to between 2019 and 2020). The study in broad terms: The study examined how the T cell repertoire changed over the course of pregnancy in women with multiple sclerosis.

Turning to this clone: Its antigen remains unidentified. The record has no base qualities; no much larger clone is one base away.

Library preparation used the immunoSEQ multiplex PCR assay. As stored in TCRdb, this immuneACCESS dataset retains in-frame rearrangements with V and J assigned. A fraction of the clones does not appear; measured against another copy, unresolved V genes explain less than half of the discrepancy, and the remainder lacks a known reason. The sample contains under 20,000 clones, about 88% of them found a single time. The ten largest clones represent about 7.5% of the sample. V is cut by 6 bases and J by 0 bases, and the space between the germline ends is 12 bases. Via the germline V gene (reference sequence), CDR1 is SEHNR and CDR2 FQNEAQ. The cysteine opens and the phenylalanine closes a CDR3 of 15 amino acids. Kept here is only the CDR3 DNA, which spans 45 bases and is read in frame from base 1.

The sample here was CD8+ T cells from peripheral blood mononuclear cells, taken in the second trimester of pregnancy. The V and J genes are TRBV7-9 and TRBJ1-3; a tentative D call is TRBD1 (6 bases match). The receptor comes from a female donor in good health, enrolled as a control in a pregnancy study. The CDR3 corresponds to CASRAGAGSGNTIYF. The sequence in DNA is TGTGCCAGCAGGGCAGGGGCCGGCTCTGGAAACACCATATATTTT.